This section outlines one T cell receptor (beta chain) sequence together with its context. In its sample, this clonotype was seen a few times. The specificity of this receptor is unknown. Base qualities are not recorded, but no much larger clone differs from it by a single base. The sample comes from a study of T cell repertoires in cytomegalovirus infection (dated by TCRdb to between 2018 and 2020). Turning to the overall study: Peptide stimulations targeted recently identified HLA-C-restricted CMV epitopes, whose presentation resists viral immunomodulation, together with well-studied HLA-B-restricted epitopes. Donor HLA type was relevant to the analysis, because carriage of CMV infection together with the matching HLA type was indicated by public TCR beta signatures.

The research as a whole found: The ex vivo response was dominated by HLA-C-restricted CMV-specific TCR beta clonotypes, and the single most frequent clonotype in two of eight donors was supplied by these HLA-C-restricted clonotypes. In both this cohort and an independent cohort of some 370 donors, the cumulative frequency of public TCR beta family members distinguished carriers of CMV infection plus the relevant HLA type.

Instrument on record: Illumina HiSeq 1500. Using fastp trimming at Q25 and MiXCR clonotype assembly, TCRdb reanalyzed the public sequencing data and kept in-frame beta chains. Each entry merges the rows of one CDR3 protein and shows their most common DNA and genes. The sample contains 900,000 to 950,000 distinct CDR3 sequences, roughly a third of them found a single time. The ten biggest clones cover under 15% of the sample. Read against the paper, the sample's treatment or condition label means: in vitro stimulation with specific CMV peptide epitopes to enrich CMV-specific T cells. The trim is 3 bases for V and 4 bases for J, with a gap of 9 bases between the germline ends. There are 13 amino acids in the CDR3, from cysteine to phenylalanine inclusive. Solely the CDR3 DNA is kept, with 39 bases framed from the first base. From a lookup of the germline V gene (reference sequence), CDR1 and CDR2 are MNHEY and SMNVEV.

Sequencing used cultured CD8+ T cells from PBMCs, obtained from culture after CMV antigen stimulation. Recombination linked TRBV27 to TRBJ1-2; the D segment cannot be called with confidence. This TCR came from a human donor in good health (CMV status not recorded). Some clones in this sample may be carry-over from other donors' samples. The CDR3 reads CASSFSPGYGYTF. The nucleotide sequence reads TGTGCCAGCAGTTTTTCCCCCGGCTATGGCTACACCTTC.